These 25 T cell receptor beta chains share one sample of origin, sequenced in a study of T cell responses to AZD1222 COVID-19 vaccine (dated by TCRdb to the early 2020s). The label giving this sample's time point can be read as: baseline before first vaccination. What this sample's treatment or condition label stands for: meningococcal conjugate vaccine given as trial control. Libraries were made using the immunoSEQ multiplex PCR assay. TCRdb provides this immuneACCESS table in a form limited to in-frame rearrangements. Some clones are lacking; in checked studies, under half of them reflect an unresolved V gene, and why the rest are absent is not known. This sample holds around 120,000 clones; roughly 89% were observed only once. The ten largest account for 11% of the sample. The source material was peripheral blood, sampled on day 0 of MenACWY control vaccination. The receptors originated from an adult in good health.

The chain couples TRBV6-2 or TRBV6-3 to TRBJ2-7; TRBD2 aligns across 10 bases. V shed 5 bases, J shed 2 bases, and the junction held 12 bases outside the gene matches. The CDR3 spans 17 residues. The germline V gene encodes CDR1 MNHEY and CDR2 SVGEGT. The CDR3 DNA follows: TGTGCCAGCAGTCAAGGGACTAGCGAGAGTTGGACCTACGAGCAGTACTTC. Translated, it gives CASSQGTSESWTYEQYF.

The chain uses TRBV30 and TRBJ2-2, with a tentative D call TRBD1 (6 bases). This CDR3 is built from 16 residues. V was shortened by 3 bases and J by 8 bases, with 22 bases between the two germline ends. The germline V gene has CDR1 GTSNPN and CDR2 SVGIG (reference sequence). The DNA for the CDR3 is TGTGCCTGGAGAAGGCGGGCAGGGGAAGGACGGGGGGAGCTGTTTTTT. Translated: CAWRRRAGEGRGELFF.

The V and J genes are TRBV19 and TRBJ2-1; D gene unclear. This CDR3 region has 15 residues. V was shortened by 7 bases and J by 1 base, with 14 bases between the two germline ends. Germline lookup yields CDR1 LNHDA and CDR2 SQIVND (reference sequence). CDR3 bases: TGTGCCAGTACCGTGACCCTCGGATCCTACAATGAGCAGTTCTTC. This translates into CASTVTLGSYNEQFF.

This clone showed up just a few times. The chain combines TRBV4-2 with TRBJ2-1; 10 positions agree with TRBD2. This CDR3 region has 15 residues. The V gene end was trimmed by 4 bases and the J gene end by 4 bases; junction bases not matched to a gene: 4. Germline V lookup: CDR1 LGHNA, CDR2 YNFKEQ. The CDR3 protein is CASSPGLAEYNEQFF. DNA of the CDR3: TGTGCCAGCAGCCCCGGACTAGCGGAATACAATGAGCAGTTCTTC.

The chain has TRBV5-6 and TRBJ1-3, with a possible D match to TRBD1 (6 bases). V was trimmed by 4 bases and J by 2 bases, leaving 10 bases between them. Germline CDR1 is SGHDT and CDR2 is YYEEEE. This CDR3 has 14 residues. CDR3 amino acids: CASSQGRTGNTIYF. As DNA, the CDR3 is TGTGCCAGCAGCCAGGGGAGAACTGGAAACACCATATATTTT.

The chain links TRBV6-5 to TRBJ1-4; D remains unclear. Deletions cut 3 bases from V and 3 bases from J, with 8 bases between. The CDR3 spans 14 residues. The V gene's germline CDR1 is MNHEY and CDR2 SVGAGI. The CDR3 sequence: CASSYHVPNEKLFF. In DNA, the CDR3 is TGTGCCAGCAGTTATCACGTACCTAATGAAAAACTGTTTTTT.

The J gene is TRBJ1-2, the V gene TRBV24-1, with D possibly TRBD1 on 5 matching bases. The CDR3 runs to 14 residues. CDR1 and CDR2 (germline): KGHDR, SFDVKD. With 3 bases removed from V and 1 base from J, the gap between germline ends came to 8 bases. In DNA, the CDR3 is TGTGCCACCAGTGATCAGACAGTTAACTATGGCTACACCTTC. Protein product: CATSDQTVNYGYTF.

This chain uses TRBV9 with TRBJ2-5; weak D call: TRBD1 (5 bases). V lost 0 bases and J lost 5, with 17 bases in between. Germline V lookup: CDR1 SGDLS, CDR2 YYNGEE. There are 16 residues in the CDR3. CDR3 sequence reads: CASSVGNQGVGETQYF. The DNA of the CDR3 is TGTGCCAGCAGCGTAGGGAACCAAGGGGTGGGGGAGACCCAGTACTTC.

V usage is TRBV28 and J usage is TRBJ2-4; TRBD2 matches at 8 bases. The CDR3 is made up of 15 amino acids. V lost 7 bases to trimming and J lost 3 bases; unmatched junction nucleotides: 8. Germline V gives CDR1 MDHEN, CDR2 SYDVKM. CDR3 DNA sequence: TGTGCCAGCACCCCGGGAGGGGGGGGCAAAAACATTCAGTACTTC. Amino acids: CASTPGGGGKNIQYF.

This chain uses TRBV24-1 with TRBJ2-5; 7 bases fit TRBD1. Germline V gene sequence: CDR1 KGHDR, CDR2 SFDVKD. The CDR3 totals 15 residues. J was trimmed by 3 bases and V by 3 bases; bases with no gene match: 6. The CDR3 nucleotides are TGTGCCACCAGTGATGGCCGGGACAGCGAAGAGACCCAGTACTTC. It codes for CATSDGRDSEETQYF.

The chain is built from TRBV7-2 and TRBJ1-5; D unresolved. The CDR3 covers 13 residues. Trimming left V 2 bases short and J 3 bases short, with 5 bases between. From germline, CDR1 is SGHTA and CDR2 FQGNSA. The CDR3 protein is CASSLNFNQPQHF. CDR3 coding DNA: TGTGCCAGCAGCTTAAACTTCAATCAGCCCCAGCATTTT.

The CDR3 region is CASSRRSLGDTQYF. CDR3 nucleotide sequence: TGTGCCAGCAGCCGACGTAGTTTAGGAGATACGCAGTATTTT. The rearrangement joins TRBV9 to TRBJ2-3; no definite D call. CDR1 and CDR2 from the germline V gene are SGDLS and YYNGEE. The V and J ends lost 4 bases and 5 bases respectively, with 14 bases between them. This CDR3 has 14 amino acids.

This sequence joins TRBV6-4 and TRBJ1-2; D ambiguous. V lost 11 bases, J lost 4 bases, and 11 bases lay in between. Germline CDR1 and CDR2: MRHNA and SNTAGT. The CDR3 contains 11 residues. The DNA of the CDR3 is TGTGCCCGAGACCGGAGCTATGGCTACACCTTC. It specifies CARDRSYGYTF.

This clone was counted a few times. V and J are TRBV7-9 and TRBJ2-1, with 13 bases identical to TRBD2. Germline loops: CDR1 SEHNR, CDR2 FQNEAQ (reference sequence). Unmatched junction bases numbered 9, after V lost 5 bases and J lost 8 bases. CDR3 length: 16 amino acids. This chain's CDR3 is CASSHRLAGGLDEQFF. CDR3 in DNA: TGTGCCAGCAGCCACCGACTAGCGGGAGGTCTGGATGAGCAGTTCTTC.

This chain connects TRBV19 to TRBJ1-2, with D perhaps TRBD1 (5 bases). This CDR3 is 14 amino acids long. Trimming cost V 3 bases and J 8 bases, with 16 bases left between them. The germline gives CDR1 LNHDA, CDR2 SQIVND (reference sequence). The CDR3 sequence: CASSIGQGRNGYTF. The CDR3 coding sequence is TGTGCCAGTAGTATTGGGCAGGGACGGAACGGCTACACCTTC. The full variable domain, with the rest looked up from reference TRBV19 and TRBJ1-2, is DGGITQSPKYLFRKEGQNVTLSCEQNLNHDAMYWYRQDPGQGLRLIYYSQIVNDFQKGDIAEGYSVSREKKESFPLTVTSAQKNPTAFYLCASSIGQGRNGYTFGSGTRLTVV.

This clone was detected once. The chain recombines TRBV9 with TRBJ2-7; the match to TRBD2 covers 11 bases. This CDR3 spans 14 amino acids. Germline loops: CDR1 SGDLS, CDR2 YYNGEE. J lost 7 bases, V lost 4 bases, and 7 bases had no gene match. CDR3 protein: CASSLTSGAGEQYF. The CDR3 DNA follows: TGTGCCAGCAGCTTGACTAGCGGGGCGGGTGAGCAGTACTTC.

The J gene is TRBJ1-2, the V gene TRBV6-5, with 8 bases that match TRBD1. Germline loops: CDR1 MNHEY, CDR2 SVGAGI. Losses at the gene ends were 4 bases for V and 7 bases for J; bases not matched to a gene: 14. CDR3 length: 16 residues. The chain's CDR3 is CASSSGRTGWDFGYTF. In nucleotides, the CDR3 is TGTGCCAGCAGTTCTGGCCGGACAGGGTGGGACTTTGGCTACACCTTC.

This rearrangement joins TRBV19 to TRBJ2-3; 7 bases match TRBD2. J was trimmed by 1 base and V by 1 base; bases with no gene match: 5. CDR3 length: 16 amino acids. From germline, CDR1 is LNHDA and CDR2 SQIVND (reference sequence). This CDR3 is CASSIAAGVGTDTQYF. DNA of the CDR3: TGTGCCAGTAGTATAGCGGCGGGAGTGGGCACAGATACGCAGTATTTT.

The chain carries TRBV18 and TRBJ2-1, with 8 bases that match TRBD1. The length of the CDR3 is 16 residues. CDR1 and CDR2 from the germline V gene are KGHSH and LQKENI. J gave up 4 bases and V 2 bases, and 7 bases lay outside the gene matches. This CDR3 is CASSPVGTGVYNEQFF. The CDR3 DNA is TGTGCCAGCTCACCAGTTGGGACAGGAGTATACAATGAGCAGTTCTTC.

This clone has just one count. The CDR3, as DNA: TGTGCCACCAGCAGAGAGACAGGGGAATCCAATGAGCAGTTCTTC. Protein sequence: CATSRETGESNEQFF. The V gene is TRBV15, the J gene TRBJ2-1; 8 positions agree with TRBD1. CDR3 length: 15 residues. The trim removed 0 bases at V and 6 bases at J, leaving 4 bases unmatched. In germline, CDR1 is LNHNV, CDR2 YYDKDF (reference sequence).

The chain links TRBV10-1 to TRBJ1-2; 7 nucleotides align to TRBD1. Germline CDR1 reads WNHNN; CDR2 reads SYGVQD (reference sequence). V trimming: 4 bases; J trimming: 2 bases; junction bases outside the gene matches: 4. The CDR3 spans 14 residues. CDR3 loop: CASSAGGINYGYTF. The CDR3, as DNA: TGCGCCAGCAGTGCAGGGGGAATAAACTATGGCTACACCTTC.

CDR3 region: CASSVGLQAGEAFF. In DNA form, the CDR3 reads TGTGCCAGCAGCGTAGGACTTCAGGCAGGGGAAGCTTTCTTT. The J gene is TRBJ1-1, the V gene TRBV9; D perhaps matches TRBD1 (5 bases). Germline-derived CDR1 and CDR2 are SGDLS and YYNGEE. There are 14 residues in the CDR3. The V gene lost 0 bases and the J gene lost 8 bases, with 14 bases spanning the gap.

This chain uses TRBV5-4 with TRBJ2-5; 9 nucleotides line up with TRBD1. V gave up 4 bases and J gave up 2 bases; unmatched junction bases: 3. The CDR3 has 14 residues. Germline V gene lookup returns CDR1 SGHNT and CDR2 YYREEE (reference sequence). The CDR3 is CASSKQGAQETQYF. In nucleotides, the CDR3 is TGTGCCAGCAGCAAACAGGGGGCTCAAGAGACCCAGTACTTC.

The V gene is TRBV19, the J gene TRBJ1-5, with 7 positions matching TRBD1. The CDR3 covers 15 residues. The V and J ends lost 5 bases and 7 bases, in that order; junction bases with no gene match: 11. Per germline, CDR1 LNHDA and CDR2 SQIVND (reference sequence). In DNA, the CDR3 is TGTGCCAGTAGTTTGGGCAGGGGGACGTACCAGCCCCAGCATTTT. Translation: CASSLGRGTYQPQHF.

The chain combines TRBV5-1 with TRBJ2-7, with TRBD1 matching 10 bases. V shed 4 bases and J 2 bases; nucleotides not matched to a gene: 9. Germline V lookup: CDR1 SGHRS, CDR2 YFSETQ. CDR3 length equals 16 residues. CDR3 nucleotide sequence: TGCGCCAGCAGCGTGGGACAGGGGTTAATAACCTACGAGCAGTACTTC. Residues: CASSVGQGLITYEQYF.